The 32 T cell receptor beta chains given below trace back to one sample, sequenced in a study of T cells in Graves' hyperthyroidism and ophthalmopathy. RNA transcripts yielded amplified TCR beta CDR3 regions. Initially, a first-round RT-PCR of the TCR CDR3 employed the HTBI primer set. TCRdb re-called the multiplex PCR reads through MiXCR, storing one row per CDR3 protein. The sample holds around 520,000 distinct CDR3 sequences, less than 15% seen once. Sequencing was performed on blood. The receptors derive from a woman aged 40-49 years with Graves' hyperthyroidism.

In its sample, this clonotype was seen many times. V is TRBV20-1 and J is TRBJ2-1; TRBD2 matches 12 bases. This CDR3 spans 16 amino acids. The germline V gene has CDR1 DFQATT and CDR2 SNEGSKA (reference sequence). With 0 bases clipped from V and 6 bases from J, the junction kept 6 bases outside the gene matches. CDR3 nucleotides: TGCAGTGCTAGAGAGCTAGCGGGAGGGAGACGCAATGAGCAGTTCTTC. The encoded protein is CSARELAGGRRNEQFF.

This clonotype has at least ten counts. The J gene is TRBJ2-3, the V gene TRBV10-1; TRBD2 matches 12 bases. With 0 bases clipped from V and 5 bases from J, the junction kept 9 bases outside the gene matches. CDR1 WNHNN and CDR2 SYGVQD come from the germline V gene (reference sequence). The CDR3 is 18 residues long. CDR3 region: CASSESNLAGGPGDTQYF. The CDR3 coding sequence is TGCGCCAGCAGTGAGTCGAATCTAGCGGGAGGGCCAGGAGATACGCAGTATTTT.

This clonotype was found many times. This rearrangement joins TRBV7-8 to TRBJ2-7, with 8 bases fitting TRBD1. The CDR3 extends over 15 amino acids. The V and J ends lost 3 bases and 3 bases, in that order; junction bases with no gene match: 7. Looked up from germline, CDR1 is SGHVS and CDR2 is FQNEAQ. The CDR3 region has the DNA TGTGCCAGCAGCTTCGGACAGGGCTATCTCTACGAGCAGTACTTC. Encoded protein: CASSFGQGYLYEQYF.

The V and J genes are TRBV14 and TRBJ2-5; the D is unclear. Germline V lookup: CDR1 SGHDN, CDR2 FVKESK. Trimming stripped 1 base from V and 1 base from J, with 7 bases between. The CDR3 has 14 residues. CDR3 amino acids: CASSQVHVQETQYF. Written as DNA, the CDR3 is TGTGCCAGCAGCCAAGTTCACGTCCAAGAGACCCAGTACTTC.

This clonotype was found many times. V and J are TRBV7-2 and TRBJ2-3, with a weak D call TRBD2 (6 bases). V was pared by 1 base and J by 2 bases, with 13 bases between. CDR1 and CDR2 (germline): SGHTA, FQGNSA. The CDR3 sequence is 16 residues long. CDR3 coding DNA: TGTGCCAGCAGCTTAGTTGGGGGAGGAATCACAGATACGCAGTATTTT. Its translation is CASSLVGGGITDTQYF.

The table lists this clonotype with many counts. For the CDR3, the DNA is TGTGCCAGCGGGGGGATACAGGGATCCGGCTACACCTTC. Encoded protein: CASGGIQGSGYTF. This chain uses TRBV2 with TRBJ1-2, with D perhaps matching TRBD1 (6 bases). V shed 8 bases and J shed 8 bases, with 18 bases lying between them. The CDR3 is 13 residues long. From germline, CDR1 is SNHLY and CDR2 FYNNEI.

About this clonotype: A much bigger clone sits one base away, suggesting this may be a read error. The V and J genes are TRBV28 and TRBJ2-5; 7 nucleotides align to TRBD2. Germline V CDR1 and CDR2: MDHEN, SYDVKM. Trimming removed 3 bases from V and 3 bases from J; junction bases left unmatched: 4. The CDR3 is made up of 14 amino acids. The CDR3 coding sequence is TGTGCCAGCAGTTTGAGAGCGGGAAAAGAGACCCAGTACTTC. Protein sequence: CASSLRAGKETQYF.

J is TRBJ1-4 and V is TRBV7-9, with 7 bases matching TRBD1. Trimming at V came to 5 bases and at J to 4 bases, leaving 13 bases not matched to a gene. The V gene's germline CDR1 is SEHNR and CDR2 FQNEAQ (reference sequence). This CDR3 is 17 amino acids long. The CDR3 reads CASSHLGWDSDNEKLFF. In nucleotides, the CDR3 is TGTGCCAGCAGCCACCTAGGTTGGGACAGCGATAATGAAAAACTGTTTTTT.

This clonotype was counted a few times. Given a much more abundant clone one base away, this may be a read error. The chain is built from TRBV20-1 and TRBJ2-2; 10 bases fit TRBD2. The CDR3 has 14 residues. From germline, CDR1 is DFQATT and CDR2 SNEGSKA (reference sequence). CDR3 amino acids: CSAQAGGPFGELVF. The CDR3, as DNA: TGCAGTGCCCAAGCGGGAGGGCCTTTCGGGGAGCTGGTTTTT.

Points on this clonotype: A much larger clone differs by one base, so this may be a read error. The J gene is TRBJ1-5, the V gene TRBV5-4, with D unclear. Per germline, CDR1 SGHNT and CDR2 YYREEE (reference sequence). V lost 0 bases, J lost 6 bases, and 7 bases lay in between. The CDR3 is 13 residues long. DNA of the CDR3: TGTGCCAGCAGCTTGGACGGGATTCAGCCCCAGCATTTT. Amino acids: CASSLDGIQPQHF.

This clonotype was counted at least ten times. V usage is TRBV7-8 and J usage is TRBJ1-4; 7 nucleotides line up with TRBD1. The germline V gene encodes CDR1 SGHVS and CDR2 FQNEAQ. The CDR3 sequence is 15 residues long. V lost 3 bases, J lost 3 bases, and 4 bases stayed unmatched. The CDR3 nucleotides are TGTGCCAGCAGCTTTTACAGGGGCTCTAATGAAAAACTGTTTTTT. Protein: CASSFYRGSNEKLFF. The whole variable domain, filled in from reference TRBV7-8 and TRBJ1-4, reads GAGVSQSPRYKVAKRGQDVALRCDPISGHVSLFWYQQALGQGPEFLTYFQNEAQLDKSGLPSDRFFAERPEGSVSTLKIQRTQQEDSAVYLCASSFYRGSNEKLFFGSGTQLSVL.

This clonotype was picked up many times. The rearrangement joins TRBV10-1 to TRBJ1-1; D is ambiguous. V gave up 0 bases and J gave up 4 bases, with 12 bases separating them. CDR3 size: 15 residues. The germline gives CDR1 WNHNN, CDR2 SYGVQD (reference sequence). CDR3 residues: CASSESMVPITEAFF. The CDR3 DNA reads as TGCGCCAGCAGTGAGTCGATGGTCCCGATCACTGAAGCTTTCTTT.

This clonotype was seen more than once but under ten times. The J gene is TRBJ1-2, the V gene TRBV19; the match to TRBD1 covers 8 bases. Germline lookup yields CDR1 LNHDA and CDR2 SQIVND (reference sequence). With 6 bases clipped from V and 8 bases from J, the junction kept 14 bases outside the gene matches. The CDR3 has 15 residues. CDR3 amino acids: CASRIGGTGPGGYTF. DNA of the CDR3: TGTGCCAGTAGAATCGGGGGGACAGGACCGGGCGGCTACACCTTC.

This clonotype was observed a single time. Possible read error: a much larger clone is one base away. The CDR3 sequence is CASGSTGGVETRYF. CDR3 nucleotide sequence: TGTGCTAGTGGTTCAACAGGGGGCGTAGAGACCCGGTACTTC. This chain uses TRBV12-5 with TRBJ2-5; 9 positions match TRBD1. The CDR3 is made up of 14 amino acids. CDR1 and CDR2 (germline): LGHNT, FRNRAP.

This clonotype has at least ten counts. The chain has TRBV2 and TRBJ2-5; D is possibly TRBD1 (5 bases). V lost 7 bases and J 7 bases, leaving 22 bases between the germline ends. Germline lookup yields CDR1 SNHLY and CDR2 FYNNEI. This CDR3 contains 15 residues. The CDR3 DNA sequence: TGTGCCAGCACAGGCTCTCCAGGGCCTGTTGGGACCCAGTACTTC. It yields the protein CASTGSPGPVGTQYF.

The genes are TRBV2 and TRBJ1-5; TRBD1 matches at 9 bases. The CDR3 sequence is 13 residues long. In germline, CDR1 is SNHLY, CDR2 FYNNEI. The junction had 4 bases not matched to a gene; V was cut back by 9 bases and J by 4 bases. CDR3 protein: CASQGQGNQPQHF. Here the CDR3 DNA reads TGTGCCAGTCAAGGACAGGGGAATCAGCCCCAGCATTTT.

This clonotype was detected many times. The rearrangement links TRBV2 to TRBJ2-1; 7 bases align to TRBD2. The CDR3 runs to 15 residues. Germline V gives CDR1 SNHLY, CDR2 FYNNEI. The V gene end was trimmed by 2 bases and the J gene end by 8 bases; junction bases not matched to a gene: 9. CDR3 amino acids: CASSEQWEGSDEQFF. The CDR3 coding sequence is TGTGCCAGCAGTGAACAGTGGGAGGGTTCGGATGAGCAGTTCTTC.

This clonotype was seen ten or more times. The V call is TRBV20-1, the J call TRBJ1-4, with 9 bases matching TRBD1. Losses at the gene ends were 5 bases for V and 7 bases for J; bases not matched to a gene: 5. The CDR3 sequence is 13 residues long. Per the germline V gene, CDR1 is DFQATT and CDR2 is SNEGSKA (reference sequence). CDR3 in amino acids: CSALQGASEKLFF. CDR3 nucleotides: TGCAGTGCTTTACAGGGGGCGAGTGAAAAACTGTTTTTT.

The chain employs TRBV7-9 and TRBJ1-1, with D uncertain. Per the germline V gene, CDR1 is SEHNR and CDR2 is FQNEAQ (reference sequence). This CDR3 contains 14 residues. V lost 2 bases, J lost 2 bases, and 9 bases lay in between. The CDR3: CASSLSSINTEAFF. CDR3 in DNA: TGTGCCAGCAGCTTATCTTCAATTAACACTGAAGCTTTCTTT.

This clonotype has more than one count but fewer than ten. The rearrangement joins TRBV19 to TRBJ1-5, with a weak D call TRBD1 (5 bases). This CDR3 spans 13 amino acids. Per the germline V gene, CDR1 is LNHDA and CDR2 is SQIVND (reference sequence). V gave up 4 bases and J gave up 4 bases, with 8 bases separating them. The CDR3 protein is CASSRTRNQPQHF. The CDR3 DNA follows: TGTGCCAGTAGTAGGACACGTAATCAGCCCCAGCATTTT.

This clonotype was recorded at least ten times. J is TRBJ2-1 and V is TRBV7-6, with D perhaps matching TRBD2 (5 bases). Germline lookup yields CDR1 SGHVS and CDR2 FNYEAQ. V was cut by 0 bases and J by 8 bases, with 26 bases left in between. The CDR3 is made up of 19 amino acids. CDR3 nucleotides: TGTGCCAGCAGCTTAGCGTATCGTTCGGAGAGCGGTAAGATGGATGAGCAGTTCTTC. Amino acids: CASSLAYRSESGKMDEQFF.

This clonotype came up many times. The V call is TRBV14, the J call TRBJ1-1; 9 bases map to TRBD1. Per germline, CDR1 SGHDN and CDR2 FVKESK. The CDR3 has 16 amino acids. V shed 2 bases, J shed 1 base, and the junction held 5 bases outside the gene matches. The CDR3 spells CASSQFGTGRNTEAFF. In nucleotides, the CDR3 is TGTGCCAGCAGCCAATTCGGGACAGGGAGGAACACTGAAGCTTTCTTT.

A note on this clonotype: With a much larger clone just one base away, this may be a read error. The gene calls are TRBV6-5 and TRBJ1-5; 7 nucleotides match TRBD1. J lost 4 bases, V lost 0 bases, and 12 bases had no gene match. The CDR3 is 18 residues long. CDR1 and CDR2 from the germline V gene are MNHEY and SVGAGI. The CDR3 spells CASSYSADRATLNQPQHF. In nucleotides, the CDR3 is TGTGCCAGCAGTTACTCGGCCGACAGGGCTACCTTGAATCAGCCCCAGCATTTT.

The table lists this clonotype with a few counts. The chain uses TRBV20-1 and TRBJ2-3; TRBD2 agrees at 11 bases. V trimming: 1 base; J trimming: 0 bases; junction bases outside the gene matches: 15. The V gene's germline CDR1 is DFQATT and CDR2 SNEGSKA (reference sequence). This CDR3 comprises 20 residues. CDR3 amino acids: CSARVSGLAGQISSTDTQYF. CDR3 DNA sequence: TGCAGTGCTAGAGTGTCTGGACTAGCGGGCCAGATCTCTAGCACAGATACGCAGTATTTT.

The rearrangement links TRBV4-1 to TRBJ2-1; TRBD2 matches 7 bases. The germline gives CDR1 MGHRA, CDR2 YSYEKL. The CDR3 is 17 residues long. The V and J ends lost 3 bases and 0 bases, in that order; junction bases with no gene match: 8. The CDR3 coding sequence is TGCGCCAGCAGCCATCGCTCTAGCGGTAGCTCCTACAATGAGCAGTTCTTC. Translated, it gives CASSHRSSGSSYNEQFF.

This clonotype showed up just once. The genes are TRBV6-1 and TRBJ1-1; D is unresolved. CDR3 length equals 14 residues. V was pared by 1 base and J by 3 bases, with 9 bases between. Germline loops: CDR1 MNHNS, CDR2 SASEGT. CDR3 in DNA: TGTGCCAGCAGTGAAGTCGCAGATTACACTGAAGCTTTCTTT. Translation gives CASSEVADYTEAFF.

This clonotype was counted between two and nine times. The V gene is TRBV5-1, the J gene TRBJ2-7, with 11 bases matching TRBD2. Germline V gene sequence: CDR1 SGHRS, CDR2 YFSETQ. The CDR3 is 16 residues long. Germline trimming cut 4 bases from V and 3 bases from J; bases unmatched to any gene: 9. This chain's CDR3 is CASSPFRGLADYEQYF. DNA for the CDR3: TGCGCCAGCAGCCCTTTTCGGGGACTAGCGGACTACGAGCAGTACTTC.

This clonotype was seen many times. V is TRBV30 and J is TRBJ2-2; tentative D call: TRBD1 (6 bases). V was trimmed by 6 bases and J by 0 bases, leaving 14 bases between them. The length of the CDR3 is 15 residues. Germline assignment: CDR1 GTSNPN and CDR2 SVGIG (reference sequence). In DNA, the CDR3 is TGTGCCTGTCGAGGGGGTGCGGCGAACACCGGGGAGCTGTTTTTT. It yields the protein CACRGGAANTGELFF.

This clonotype came up many times. The chain links TRBV12-3 or TRBV12-4 to TRBJ1-3; D gene unclear. V dropped 2 bases and J dropped 4 bases, with 6 bases sitting between them. The CDR3 consists of 13 residues. CDR3 sequence reads: CASSLRSGNTIYF. Written as DNA, the CDR3 is TGTGCCAGCAGTTTACGTTCCGGAAACACCATATATTTT.

In its sample, this clonotype was seen many times. V is TRBV28 and J is TRBJ1-3; D is possibly TRBD1 (6 bases). CDR3 length: 13 residues. Germline V gene data show CDR1 as MDHEN and CDR2 as SYDVKM. The V end was cut by 6 bases, the J end by 9 bases, with 15 bases between. The CDR3 nucleotides are TGTGCCAGCAGGGGAGGGGGATCAGGCACCATATATTTT. Translating gives CASRGGGSGTIYF.

This clonotype appeared many times. This chain connects TRBV20-1 to TRBJ1-1; D unresolved. This CDR3 is 18 amino acids long. Germline V lookup: CDR1 DFQATT, CDR2 SNEGSKA (reference sequence). The V end was cut by 1 base, the J end by 0 bases, with 21 bases between. CDR3 loop: CSARGRSKDGRMNTEAFF. The CDR3 DNA follows: TGCAGTGCTAGAGGACGAAGTAAAGACGGACGGATGAACACTGAAGCTTTCTTT.

The chain recombines TRBV9 with TRBJ1-5; possibly TRBD1 for D (5 bases). Germline V CDR1 and CDR2: SGDLS, YYNGEE. The CDR3 extends over 14 amino acids. V was clipped by 3 bases and J by 2 bases, with 9 bases between them. The CDR3 loop reads CASSGGLGNQPQHF. DNA of the CDR3: TGTGCCAGCAGCGGGGGGTTGGGCAATCAGCCCCAGCATTTT. The full variable domain, in which reference TRBV9 and TRBJ1-5 provide the parts outside the CDR3, is DSGVTQTPKHLITATGQRVTLRCSPRSGDLSVYWYQQSLDQGLQFLIQYYNGEERAKGNILERFSAQQFPDLHSELNLSSLELGDSALYFCASSGGLGNQPQHFGDGTRLSIL.